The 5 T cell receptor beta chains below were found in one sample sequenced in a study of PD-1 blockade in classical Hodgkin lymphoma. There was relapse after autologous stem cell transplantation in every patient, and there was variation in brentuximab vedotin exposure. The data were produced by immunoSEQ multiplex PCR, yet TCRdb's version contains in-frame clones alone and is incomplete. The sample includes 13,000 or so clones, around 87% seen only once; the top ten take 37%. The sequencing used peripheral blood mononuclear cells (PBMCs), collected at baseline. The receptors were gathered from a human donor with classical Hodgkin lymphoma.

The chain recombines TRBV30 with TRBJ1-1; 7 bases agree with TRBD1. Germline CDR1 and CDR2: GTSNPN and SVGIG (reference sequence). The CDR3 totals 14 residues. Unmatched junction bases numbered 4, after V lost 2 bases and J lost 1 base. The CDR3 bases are TGTGCCTGGAGTTGGACAGGAGCGAACACTGAAGCTTTCTTT. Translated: CAWSWTGANTEAFF.

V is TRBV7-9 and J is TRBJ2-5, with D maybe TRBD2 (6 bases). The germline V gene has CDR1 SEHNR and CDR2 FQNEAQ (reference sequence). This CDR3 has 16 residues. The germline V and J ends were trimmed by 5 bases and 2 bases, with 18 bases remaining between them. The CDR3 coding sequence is TGTGCCAGCAGCCCCCGGGCGCTAGCGAGACAAGAGACCCAGTACTTC. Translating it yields CASSPRALARQETQYF.

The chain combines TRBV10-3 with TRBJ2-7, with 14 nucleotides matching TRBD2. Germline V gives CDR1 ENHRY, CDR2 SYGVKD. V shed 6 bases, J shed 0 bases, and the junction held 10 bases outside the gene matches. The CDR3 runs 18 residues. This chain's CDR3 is CAISPRGTSGGASYEQYF. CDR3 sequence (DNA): TGTGCCATCAGCCCTAGAGGGACTAGCGGGGGTGCCTCCTACGAGCAGTACTTC.

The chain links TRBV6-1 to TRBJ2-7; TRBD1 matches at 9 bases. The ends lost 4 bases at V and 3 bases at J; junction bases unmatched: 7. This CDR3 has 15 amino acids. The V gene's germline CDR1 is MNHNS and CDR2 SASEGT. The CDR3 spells CASSAYRGPNYEQYF. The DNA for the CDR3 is TGTGCCAGCAGTGCCTACAGGGGGCCTAACTACGAGCAGTACTTC.

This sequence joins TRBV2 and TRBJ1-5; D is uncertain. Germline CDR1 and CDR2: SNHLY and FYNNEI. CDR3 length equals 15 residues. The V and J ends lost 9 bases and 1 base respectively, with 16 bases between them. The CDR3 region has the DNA TGTGCCAGTACATCCGGAGGAATAAGCAATCAGCCCCAGCATTTT. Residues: CASTSGGISNQPQHF.